These 23 T cell receptor beta chains were all obtained from the same sample, sequenced in a study of blood T cell repertoires in COVID-19. Profiled with immunoSEQ multiplex PCR; TCRdb holds only in-frame clones, not every one. The sample holds 85,000 to 100,000 clones, roughly four fifths seen once. The material sequenced was peripheral blood. The receptor set was obtained from an elderly man with COVID-19, enrolled during active disease.

The rearrangement joins TRBV6-6 to TRBJ1-2; D perhaps matches TRBD1 (6 bases). V gave up 0 bases and J gave up 7 bases, with 18 bases separating them. The CDR3 runs 16 residues. The germline V gene encodes CDR1 MNHNY and CDR2 SVGAGI (reference sequence). The DNA of the CDR3 is TGTGCCAGCAGTTACTCGAGGAGATCAGGGGCGGGTGGCTACACCTTC. Translation: CASSYSRRSGAGGYTF.

V gene TRBV25-1 combines with J gene TRBJ2-1; weak D call: TRBD1 (7 bases). CDR1 and CDR2 from the germline V gene are MGHDK and SYGVNS. The CDR3 sequence is 13 residues long. V was clipped by 6 bases and J by 8 bases, with 14 bases between them. CDR3 protein: CASRRQGGDEQFF. In DNA form, the CDR3 reads TGTGCCAGCAGGAGGCAGGGGGGCGATGAGCAGTTCTTC.

V gene TRBV2 combines with J gene TRBJ2-3, with D possibly TRBD2 on 7 matching bases. Germline values: CDR1 SNHLY, CDR2 FYNNEI. The CDR3 covers 14 residues. Deletions cut 6 bases from V and 2 bases from J, with 12 bases between. The chain's CDR3 is CASRGRGNTDTQYF. The CDR3 coding sequence is TGTGCCAGCAGGGGGAGGGGGAACACAGATACGCAGTATTTT.

The chain has TRBV19 and TRBJ1-1; D is unresolved. Germline CDR1 LNHDA, CDR2 SQIVND (reference sequence). V was trimmed by 0 bases and J by 1 base, leaving 6 bases between them. The CDR3 consists of 14 residues. CDR3 sequence reads: CASSIEDTNTEAFF. The CDR3, as DNA: TGTGCCAGTAGTATAGAAGACACGAACACTGAAGCTTTCTTT.

This clone was observed a few times. The chain couples TRBV7-9 to TRBJ1-6; the match to TRBD1 covers 9 bases. Germline values: CDR1 SEHNR, CDR2 FQNEAQ (reference sequence). V shed 0 bases, J shed 9 bases, and the junction held 6 bases outside the gene matches. The CDR3 loop spans 16 amino acids. DNA for the CDR3: TGTGCCAGCAGCTTAGCAACGGGACAGGGTAGTTCACCCCTCCACTTT. Translated: CASSLATGQGSSPLHF.

The rearrangement joins TRBV29-1 to TRBJ1-5; 9 bases line up with TRBD1. CDR1 is SQVTM and CDR2 is ANQGSEA in the germline V gene. Trimming cost V 7 bases and J 1 base; bases outside gene matches: 5. The CDR3 is made up of 14 amino acids. The CDR3 here is CSAGGQGSNQPQHF. The CDR3 nucleotides are TGCAGCGCGGGTGGACAGGGGAGCAATCAGCCCCAGCATTTT.

The CDR3 bases are TGCAGCGTTGAAGTAACAGGAGCAAAAACAGCGAAGCAGTACTTC. Amino acid sequence: CSVEVTGAKTAKQYF. The chain is built from TRBV29-1 and TRBJ2-7; maybe TRBD1 (5 bases). This CDR3 is built from 15 residues. Germline V CDR1 and CDR2: SQVTM, ANQGSEA. V gave up 1 base and J gave up 8 bases, with 21 bases separating them.

This chain joins TRBV19 and TRBJ2-1; 7 bases agree with TRBD1. The junction had 7 bases not matched to a gene; V was cut back by 2 bases and J by 3 bases. The CDR3 spans 16 residues. Germline V CDR1 and CDR2: LNHDA, SQIVND (reference sequence). This CDR3 is CASSIRGQGDYNEQFF. CDR3 DNA sequence: TGTGCCAGTAGTATACGTGGTCAGGGGGACTACAATGAGCAGTTCTTC.

The rearrangement joins TRBV7-8 to TRBJ1-1; D possibly corresponds to TRBD1 (6 bases). The V gene's germline CDR1 is SGHVS and CDR2 FQNEAQ. CDR3 length equals 15 residues. V was shortened by 1 base and J by 2 bases, with 11 bases between the two germline ends. In nucleotides, the CDR3 is TGTGCCAGCAGCTTAGACGTCAGGGGTAACACTGAAGCTTTCTTT. Its protein product is CASSLDVRGNTEAFF.

The genes are TRBV5-1 and TRBJ1-1; no clear D. Germline V gene sequence: CDR1 SGHRS, CDR2 YFSETQ. This CDR3 comprises 14 residues. The V end lost 4 bases, the J end lost 1 base, and 11 bases lay between the germline ends. This CDR3 is CASSPRRSNTEAFF. CDR3 nucleotide sequence: TGCGCCAGCAGCCCCCGTCGGTCGAACACTGAAGCTTTCTTT.

This chain connects TRBV3-1 (or the pseudogene TRBV3-2) to TRBJ2-6; TRBD1 aligns across 8 bases. V gave up 4 bases and J gave up 4 bases; unmatched junction bases: 18. This CDR3 comprises 20 residues. From germline, CDR1 is LGHDT and CDR2 YNNKEL (reference sequence). CDR3 loop: CASSLRTPGQVWEGANVLTF. The CDR3 coding sequence is TGTGCCAGCAGCCTACGAACCCCGGGACAGGTCTGGGAAGGGGCCAACGTCCTGACTTTC.

The gene calls are TRBV10-1 and TRBJ2-1; 11 bases align to TRBD2. CDR3 size: 17 residues. CDR1 and CDR2 (germline): WNHNN, SYGVQD (reference sequence). The V gene end was trimmed by 0 bases and the J gene end by 2 bases; junction bases not matched to a gene: 3. The CDR3 region is CASSESPTSGTYNEQFF. DNA of the CDR3: TGCGCCAGCAGTGAGTCTCCGACTAGCGGGACCTACAATGAGCAGTTCTTC.

This clone came up many times. CDR3 residues: CASSHFPSDTQYF. CDR3 DNA: TGTGCCAGCAGCCACTTCCCTTCAGATACGCAGTATTTT. The chain combines TRBV5-4 with TRBJ2-3; D call uncertain. The germline V gene encodes CDR1 SGHNT and CDR2 YYREEE (reference sequence). The ends were cut back, 4 bases at V and 4 bases at J, with 10 bases in the middle. The CDR3 length is 13 residues.

The V call is TRBV6-5, the J call TRBJ1-1; 8 nucleotides agree with TRBD1. Trimming took 4 bases from V and 1 from J; bases not matched to a gene: 5. CDR1 MNHEY and CDR2 SVGAGI come from the germline V gene. CDR3 length: 15 residues. The DNA of the CDR3 is TGTGCCAGCAGTTCTCCTGGGACAGGGAACACTGAAGCTTTCTTT. Its translation: CASSSPGTGNTEAFF.

This rearrangement joins TRBV19 to TRBJ2-5; tentatively, D is TRBD2 (5 bases). The CDR3 spans 14 residues. Germline V gene lookup returns CDR1 LNHDA and CDR2 SQIVND (reference sequence). Deletions cut 2 bases from V and 4 bases from J, with 11 bases between. The CDR3 sequence: CASSIPGFLETQYF. The CDR3 nucleotides read TGTGCCAGTAGTATACCGGGGTTCTTAGAGACCCAGTACTTC.

This clone has only a few counts. The rearrangement links TRBV16 to TRBJ2-2; D remains unclear. This CDR3 spans 14 amino acids. V was cut by 1 base and J by 1 base, with 4 bases left in between. The germline V gene encodes CDR1 KGHSY and CDR2 FQNENV. The DNA of the CDR3 is TGTGCCAGCAGCCAATTAAAGAACACCGGGGAGCTGTTTTTT. The encoded protein is CASSQLKNTGELFF.

This chain joins TRBV29-1 and TRBJ1-2; D is undetermined. Trimming removed 2 bases from V and 10 bases from J, with 14 bases in between. The CDR3 length is 12 residues. Per germline, CDR1 SQVTM and CDR2 ANQGSEA. The CDR3 bases are TGCAGCGTTGAAAAGGACGGGGTGTTCTACACCTTC. Amino acids: CSVEKDGVFYTF.

This chain uses TRBV7-2 with TRBJ1-4; no reliable D call. V lost 8 bases and J lost 4, with 8 bases in between. The CDR3 is 12 amino acids. Germline CDR1 reads SGHTA; CDR2 reads FQGNSA. CDR3 sequence: CASAGFNEKLFF. CDR3 bases: TGTGCCAGCGCGGGCTTTAATGAAAAACTGTTTTTT.

This chain links TRBV18 with TRBJ1-4, with 8 bases matching TRBD1. Trimming cost V 4 bases and J 0 bases; bases outside gene matches: 4. This CDR3 region has 16 residues. Looked up from germline, CDR1 is KGHSH and CDR2 is LQKENI. The CDR3 DNA sequence: TGTGCCAGCTCACGGGGACAGGCTACAACTAATGAAAAACTGTTTTTT. Translating gives CASSRGQATTNEKLFF.

The CDR3 DNA is TGTGCCAGCAGCTCAATGCCCGGGAGTTCCAATCAGCCCCAGCATTTT. Protein: CASSSMPGSSNQPQHF. This chain connects TRBV5-6 to TRBJ1-5; the D is unclear. The V end was cut by 3 bases, the J end by 3 bases, with 16 bases between. The length of the CDR3 is 16 residues. Germline assignment: CDR1 SGHDT and CDR2 YYEEEE.

The gene calls are TRBV6-5 and TRBJ2-5, with TRBD2 matching over 13 bases. CDR3 length equals 15 residues. Trimming cost V 2 bases and J 3 bases; bases outside gene matches: 0. Germline V CDR1 and CDR2: MNHEY, SVGAGI. CDR3 coding DNA: TGTGCCAGCAGTTACGGACTAGCGGGAGAAGAGACCCAGTACTTC. Protein sequence: CASSYGLAGEETQYF.

The rearrangement uses TRBV9 and TRBJ1-5; 10 bases agree with TRBD1. J lost 5 bases, V lost 3 bases, and 5 bases had no gene match. Germline CDR1 and CDR2: SGDLS and YYNGEE. The CDR3 runs to 15 residues. CDR3 coding DNA: TGTGCCAGCAGCGCGGGACAGGGGAGGGATCAGCCCCAGCATTTT. Translation: CASSAGQGRDQPQHF.

The V call is TRBV9, the J call TRBJ2-2; 8 nucleotides agree with TRBD1. Germline V gene sequence: CDR1 SGDLS, CDR2 YYNGEE. This CDR3 has 17 residues. The ends lost 3 bases at V and 2 bases at J; junction bases unmatched: 9. As DNA, the CDR3 is TGTGCCAGCAGCGCAAATACAGGGGGTACCAACACCGGGGAGCTGTTTTTT. Translation gives CASSANTGGTNTGELFF.